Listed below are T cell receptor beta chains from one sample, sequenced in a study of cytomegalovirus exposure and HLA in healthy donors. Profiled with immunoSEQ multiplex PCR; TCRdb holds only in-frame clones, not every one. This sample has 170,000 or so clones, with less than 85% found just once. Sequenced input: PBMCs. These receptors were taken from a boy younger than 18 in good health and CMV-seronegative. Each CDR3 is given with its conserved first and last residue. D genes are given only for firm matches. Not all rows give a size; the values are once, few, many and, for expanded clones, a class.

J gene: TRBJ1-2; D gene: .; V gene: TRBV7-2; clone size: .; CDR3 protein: CASTTFRGQIYGYTF; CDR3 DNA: TGTGCCAGCACCACCTTCAGGGGCCAAATCTATGGCTACACCTTC
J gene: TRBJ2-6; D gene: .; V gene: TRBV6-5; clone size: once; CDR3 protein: CASRQTGANVLTF; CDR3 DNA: TGTGCCAGCAGACAGACTGGGGCCAACGTCCTGACTTTC
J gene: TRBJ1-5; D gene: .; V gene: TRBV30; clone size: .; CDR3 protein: CAWSGEAYSNQPQHF; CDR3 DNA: TGTGCCTGGAGTGGGGAGGCATATAGCAATCAGCCCCAGCATTTT
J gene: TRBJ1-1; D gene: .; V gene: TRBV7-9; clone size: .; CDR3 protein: CANSGTPNTEAFF; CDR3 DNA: TGTGCCAACTCCGGGACACCGAACACTGAAGCTTTCTTT
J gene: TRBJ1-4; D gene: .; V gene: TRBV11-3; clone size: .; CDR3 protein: CASSPRAEEKLFF; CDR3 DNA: TGTGCCAGCAGCCCCAGGGCCGAGGAAAAACTGTTTTTT
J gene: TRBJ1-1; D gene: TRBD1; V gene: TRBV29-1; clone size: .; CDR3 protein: CSVEGQVNTEAFF; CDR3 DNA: TGCAGCGTTGAGGGACAGGTGAACACTGAAGCTTTCTTT
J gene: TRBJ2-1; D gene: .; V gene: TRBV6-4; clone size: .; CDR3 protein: CASSDEAYSYNEQFF; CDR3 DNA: TGTGCCAGCAGTGATGAGGCTTACTCCTACAATGAGCAGTTCTTC
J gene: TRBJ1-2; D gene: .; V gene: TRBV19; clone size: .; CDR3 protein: CASSMRTVLPNYGYTF; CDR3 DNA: TGTGCCAGTAGTATGAGGACAGTCCTTCCTAACTATGGCTACACCTTC
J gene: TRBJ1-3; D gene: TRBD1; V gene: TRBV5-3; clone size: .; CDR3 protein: CARSHDRVLGSDTIYF; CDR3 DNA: TGTGCCAGAAGCCATGACAGGGTTCTCGGGTCGGACACCATATATTTT
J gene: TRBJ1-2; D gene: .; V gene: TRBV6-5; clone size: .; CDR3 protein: CASSYSFTNYGYTF; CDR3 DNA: TGTGCCAGCAGTTACTCGTTCACAAACTATGGCTACACCTTC
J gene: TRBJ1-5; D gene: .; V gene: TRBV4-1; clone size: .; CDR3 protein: CASSQVMDTNQPQHF; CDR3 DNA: TGCGCCAGCAGCCAAGTAATGGACACTAATCAGCCCCAGCATTTT
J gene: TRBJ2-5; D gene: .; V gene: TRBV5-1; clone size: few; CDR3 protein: CASGSLEETQYF; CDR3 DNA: TGCGCCAGCGGGAGCTTGGAGGAGACCCAGTACTTC
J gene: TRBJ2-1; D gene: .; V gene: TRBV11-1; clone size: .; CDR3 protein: CASSWDSTSAGVRYNEQFF; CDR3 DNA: TGTGCCAGCAGCTGGGACAGCACCTCAGCGGGAGTGAGATACAATGAGCAGTTCTTC
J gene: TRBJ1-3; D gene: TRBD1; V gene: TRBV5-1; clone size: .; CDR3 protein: CASSSTSTGTDTIYF; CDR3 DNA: TGCGCCAGCAGCTCCACCTCGACAGGGACTGACACCATATATTTT
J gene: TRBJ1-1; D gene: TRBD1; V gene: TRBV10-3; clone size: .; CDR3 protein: CAISPDRGETEAFF; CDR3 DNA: TGTGCCATCAGTCCGGACAGGGGGGAGACTGAAGCTTTCTTT
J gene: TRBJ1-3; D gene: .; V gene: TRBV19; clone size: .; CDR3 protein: CASSNGLLSGNTIYF; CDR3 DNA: TGTGCCAGTAGCAACGGACTACTTTCTGGAAACACCATATATTTT
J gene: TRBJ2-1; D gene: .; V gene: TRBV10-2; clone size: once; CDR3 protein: CASSETSQNEQFF; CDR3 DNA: TGCGCCAGCAGTGAGACTAGTCAGAATGAGCAGTTCTTC
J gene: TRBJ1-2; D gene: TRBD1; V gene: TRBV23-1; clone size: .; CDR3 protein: CASSRDRGAYGYTF; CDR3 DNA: TGCGCCAGCAGTCGAGACAGGGGGGCCTATGGCTACACCTTC
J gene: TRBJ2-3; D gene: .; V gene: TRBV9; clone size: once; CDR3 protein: CASSPRQGTDTQYF; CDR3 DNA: TGTGCCAGCAGCCCGAGGCAGGGAACAGATACGCAGTATTTT
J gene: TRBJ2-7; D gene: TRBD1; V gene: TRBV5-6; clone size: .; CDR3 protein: CASSTTGGTFNEQYF; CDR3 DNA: TGTGCCAGCAGTACGACAGGGGGCACTTTCAACGAGCAGTACTTC
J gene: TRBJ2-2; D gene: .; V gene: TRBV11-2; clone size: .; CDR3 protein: CASGSLAFTGELFF; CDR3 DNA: TGTGCCAGCGGCTCCCTGGCATTCACCGGGGAGCTGTTTTTT
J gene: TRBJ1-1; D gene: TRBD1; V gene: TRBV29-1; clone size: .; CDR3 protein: CSVEDLGDRPSTAFF; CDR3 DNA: TGCAGCGTTGAAGATCTGGGGGACAGGCCATCAACTGCTTTCTTT
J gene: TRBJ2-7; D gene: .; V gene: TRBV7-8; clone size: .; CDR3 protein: CASSFKRYEQYF; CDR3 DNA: TGTGCCAGCAGCTTTAAGAGATACGAGCAGTACTTC
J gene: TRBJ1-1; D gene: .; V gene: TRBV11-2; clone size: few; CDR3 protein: CASSLVGRFNTEAFF; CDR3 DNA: TGTGCCAGCAGCTTAGTCGGCAGGTTCAACACTGAAGCTTTCTTT
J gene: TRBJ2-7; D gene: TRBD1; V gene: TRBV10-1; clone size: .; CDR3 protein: CASSDPGGDRNEQYF; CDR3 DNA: TGCGCCAGCAGCGACCCAGGGGGTGACAGGAACGAGCAGTACTTC
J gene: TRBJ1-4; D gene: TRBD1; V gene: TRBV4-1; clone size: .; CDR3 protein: CASSQEAWETDRDGLVFEKLFF; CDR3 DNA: TGCGCCAGCAGCCAAGAAGCGTGGGAAACTGACAGGGACGGGCTTGTTTTTGAAAAACTGTTTTTT
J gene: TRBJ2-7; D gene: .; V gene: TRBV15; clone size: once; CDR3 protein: CATSRDITYSYEQYF; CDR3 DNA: TGTGCCACCAGCAGAGATATCACCTACTCCTACGAGCAGTACTTC
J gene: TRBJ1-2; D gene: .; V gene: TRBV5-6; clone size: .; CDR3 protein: CASSFEGDFDWDGYTF; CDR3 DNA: TGTGCCAGCAGCTTCGAAGGGGACTTTGATTGGGATGGCTACACCTTC
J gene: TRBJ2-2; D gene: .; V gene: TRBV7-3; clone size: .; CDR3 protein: CASSLPPAGELFF; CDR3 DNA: TGTGCCAGCAGCCTCCCCCCAGCCGGGGAGCTGTTTTTT
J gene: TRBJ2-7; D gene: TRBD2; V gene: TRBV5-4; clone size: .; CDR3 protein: CASSFGGGSSYEQYF; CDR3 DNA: TGTGCCAGCAGCTTCGGCGGGGGGTCTTCCTACGAGCAGTACTTC
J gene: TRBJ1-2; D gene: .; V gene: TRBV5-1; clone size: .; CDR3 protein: CASSLNHLRLPNYGYTF; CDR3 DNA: TGCGCCAGCAGCTTGAATCATCTCCGACTTCCAAACTATGGCTACACCTTC
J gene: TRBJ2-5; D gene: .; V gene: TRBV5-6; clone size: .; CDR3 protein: CASSFLSGEETQYF; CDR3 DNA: TGTGCCAGCAGTTTTCTCTCAGGGGAAGAGACCCAGTACTTC
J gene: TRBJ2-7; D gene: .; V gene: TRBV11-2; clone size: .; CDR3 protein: CASSSPIPNPYEQYF; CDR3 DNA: TGTGCCAGCAGCTCTCCAATCCCTAACCCCTACGAGCAGTACTTC
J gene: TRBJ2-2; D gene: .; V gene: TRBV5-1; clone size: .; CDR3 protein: CASSFFTGNTGELFF; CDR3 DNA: TGCGCCAGCAGCTTTTTCACGGGGAACACCGGGGAGCTGTTTTTT
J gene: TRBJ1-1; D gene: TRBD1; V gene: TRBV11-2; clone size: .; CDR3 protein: CASSFNRGKGNTEAFF; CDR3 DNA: TGTGCCAGCAGCTTTAACAGGGGGAAGGGAAACACTGAAGCTTTCTTT
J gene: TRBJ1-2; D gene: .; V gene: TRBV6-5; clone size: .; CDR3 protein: CASSYTVGGGYTF; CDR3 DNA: TGTGCCAGCAGTTACACGGTCGGCGGAGGCTACACCTTC
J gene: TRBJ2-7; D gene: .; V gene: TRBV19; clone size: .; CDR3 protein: CASSPGKTYEQYF; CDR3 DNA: TGTGCCAGTAGCCCGGGAAAAACCTACGAGCAGTACTTC
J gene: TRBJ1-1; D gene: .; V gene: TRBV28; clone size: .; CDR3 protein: CASSIRDIRVAFF; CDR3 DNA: TGTGCCAGCAGTATTAGGGACATCAGAGTCGCTTTCTTT
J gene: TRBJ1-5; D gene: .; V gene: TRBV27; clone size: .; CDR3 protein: CASSRQGGDQPQHF; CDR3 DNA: TGTGCCAGCAGTCGCCAAGGTGGAGATCAGCCCCAGCATTTT
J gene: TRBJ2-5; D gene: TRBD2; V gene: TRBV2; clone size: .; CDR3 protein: CASRTGLAGQETQYF; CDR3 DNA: TGTGCCAGCAGGACGGGACTAGCGGGGCAAGAGACCCAGTACTTC
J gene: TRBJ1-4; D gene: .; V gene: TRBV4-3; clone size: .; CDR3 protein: CASSQDTVGATNEKLFF; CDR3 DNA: TGCGCCAGCAGCCAAGATACGGTAGGGGCAACTAATGAAAAACTGTTTTTT
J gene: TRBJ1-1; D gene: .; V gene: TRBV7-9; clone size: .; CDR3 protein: CASILHSDSSMNTEAFF; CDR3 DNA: TGTGCCAGCATCCTCCACTCCGACAGCTCCATGAACACTGAAGCTTTCTTT
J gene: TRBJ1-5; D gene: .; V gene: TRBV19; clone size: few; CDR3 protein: CASTRSVGADGQPQHF; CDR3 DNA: TGTGCCAGCACAAGGTCGGTGGGGGCGGACGGTCAGCCCCAGCATTTT
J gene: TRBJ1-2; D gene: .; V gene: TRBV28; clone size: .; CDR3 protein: CASRGPNYGYTF; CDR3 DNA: TGTGCCAGCAGGGGGCCGAACTATGGCTACACCTTC
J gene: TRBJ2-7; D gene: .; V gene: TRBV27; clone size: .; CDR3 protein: CASSLAGLGSYEQYF; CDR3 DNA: TGTGCCAGCAGTTTGGCGGGGCTGGGGTCCTACGAGCAGTACTTC
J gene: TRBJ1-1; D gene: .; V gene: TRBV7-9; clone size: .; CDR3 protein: CASSLAGAAMNTEAFF; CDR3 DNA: TGTGCCAGCAGCTTAGCTGGTGCCGCGATGAACACTGAAGCTTTCTTT
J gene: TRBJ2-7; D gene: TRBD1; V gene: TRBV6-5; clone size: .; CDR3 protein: CASKPGQGIPNEQYF; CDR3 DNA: TGTGCCAGCAAACCGGGACAGGGAATCCCCAACGAGCAGTACTTC
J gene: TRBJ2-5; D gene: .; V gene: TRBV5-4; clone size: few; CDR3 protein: CASSQVDKYQETQYF; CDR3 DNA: TGTGCCAGCAGCCAAGTGGACAAGTACCAAGAGACCCAGTACTTC
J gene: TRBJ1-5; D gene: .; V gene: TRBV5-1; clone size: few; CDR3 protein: CASSLGGDQPQHF; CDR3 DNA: TGCGCCAGCAGCTTGGGCGGGGATCAGCCCCAGCATTTT
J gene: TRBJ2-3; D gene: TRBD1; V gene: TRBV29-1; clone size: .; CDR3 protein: CSVQRRQGKTTDTQYF; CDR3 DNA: TGCAGCGTTCAGAGAAGACAGGGCAAGACGACAGATACGCAGTATTTT
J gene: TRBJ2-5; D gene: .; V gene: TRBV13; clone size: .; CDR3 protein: CASRDRRRGTQYF; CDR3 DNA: TGTGCCAGCAGGGACAGGAGGCGGGGGACCCAGTACTTC
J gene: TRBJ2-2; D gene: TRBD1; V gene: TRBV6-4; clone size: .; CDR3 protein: CASSDSGTGDTGELFF; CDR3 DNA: TGTGCCAGCAGTGACTCAGGGACAGGGGACACCGGGGAGCTGTTTTTT
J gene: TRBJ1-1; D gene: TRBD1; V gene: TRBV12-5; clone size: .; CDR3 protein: CASGLLTGTRTEAFF; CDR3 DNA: TGTGCTAGTGGTTTGCTGACAGGGACGAGGACTGAAGCTTTCTTT
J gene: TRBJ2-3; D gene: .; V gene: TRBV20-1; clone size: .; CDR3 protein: CSARLTDTQYF; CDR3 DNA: TGCAGTGCTAGACTCACAGATACGCAGTATTTT
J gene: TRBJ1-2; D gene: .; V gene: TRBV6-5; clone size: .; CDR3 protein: CASSPSGGVGYTF; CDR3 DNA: TGTGCCAGCAGTCCCTCCGGAGGGGTCGGCTACACCTTC
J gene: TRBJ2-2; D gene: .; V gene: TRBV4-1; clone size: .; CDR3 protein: CASSQGSDREWNTGELFF; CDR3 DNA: TGCGCCAGCAGCCAAGGATCCGACAGAGAATGGAACACCGGGGAGCTGTTTTTT
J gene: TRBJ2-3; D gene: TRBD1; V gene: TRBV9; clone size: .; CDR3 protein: CASSVNRDRSTDTQYF; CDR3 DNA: TGTGCCAGCAGCGTGAACCGGGACAGAAGCACAGATACGCAGTATTTT
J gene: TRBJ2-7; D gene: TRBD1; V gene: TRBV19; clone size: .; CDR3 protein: CASSRDSSSYEQYF; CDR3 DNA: TGTGCCAGTAGTCGGGACAGCAGCTCCTACGAGCAGTACTTC
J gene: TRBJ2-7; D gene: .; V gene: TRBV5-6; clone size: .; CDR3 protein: CASSLRGSYEQYF; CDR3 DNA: TGTGCCAGCAGCTTGAGGGGTTCCTACGAGCAGTACTTC